This passage covers 19 T cell receptor beta chains from one sample sequenced in a study of blood T cell repertoires in COVID-19. The protocol was immunoSEQ multiplex PCR, while the TCRdb copy is restricted to in-frame clones and leaves out a portion. The sample includes around 94,000 clones, 84% of them seen just once. Sequenced material: peripheral blood. Every receptor here comes from a human donor in a cohort sampled during active COVID-19.

V and J are TRBV7-9 and TRBJ2-2; possible D gene TRBD1, 6 bases. In germline, CDR1 is SEHNR, CDR2 FQNEAQ (reference sequence). The CDR3 extends over 14 amino acids. The germline V and J ends were trimmed by 5 bases and 4 bases, with 11 bases remaining between them. DNA of the CDR3: TGTGCCAGCAGCCGCGACAGGTTCACCGGGGAGCTGTTTTTT. As protein: CASSRDRFTGELFF.

V is TRBV5-1 and J is TRBJ1-4; possible D gene TRBD1, 5 bases. Trimming removed 6 bases at V and 4 bases at J, with 22 bases between. Germline-derived CDR1 and CDR2 are SGHRS and YFSETQ. The CDR3 runs to 17 residues. CDR3 region: CASKIQTATAVNEKLFF. CDR3 nucleotide sequence: TGCGCCAGCAAAATTCAGACAGCCACGGCAGTTAATGAAAAACTGTTTTTT.

V usage is TRBV7-6 and J usage is TRBJ1-4; TRBD1 matches at 7 bases. The germline CDR1 and CDR2 sequences are SGHVS and FNYEAQ. The CDR3 has 17 residues. With V trimmed by 5 bases and J by 3 bases, 12 bases remained unmatched. CDR3 nucleotides: TGTGCCAGCAGCCCCTCGACAGGGTGGGGGGCTAATGAAAAACTGTTTTTT. It translates to CASSPSTGWGANEKLFF.

This chain joins TRBV15 and TRBJ1-2; 7 bases match TRBD1. This CDR3 spans 14 amino acids. Germline trimming cut 3 bases from V and 1 base from J; bases unmatched to any gene: 2. CDR1 LNHNV and CDR2 YYDKDF come from the germline V gene (reference sequence). CDR3 DNA: TGTGCCACCAGCAGGGGACAGCTTAACTATGGCTACACCTTC. The encoded protein is CATSRGQLNYGYTF.

The chain employs TRBV5-1 and TRBJ1-1; TRBD1 matches 10 bases. Trimming at V came to 3 bases and at J to 6 bases, leaving 2 bases not matched to a gene. Germline V gene lookup returns CDR1 SGHRS and CDR2 YFSETQ. This CDR3 comprises 13 residues. The CDR3 DNA is TGCGCCAGCAGCTGGACAGGGGGTTCTGAAGCTTTCTTT. Translating gives CASSWTGGSEAFF.

The chain recombines TRBV30 with TRBJ1-1, with D perhaps matching TRBD1 (6 bases). CDR1 and CDR2 from the germline V gene are GTSNPN and SVGIG (reference sequence). V was pared by 4 bases and J by 3 bases, with 18 bases between. The CDR3 has 15 amino acids. The CDR3 region has the DNA TGTGCCTGGACCAGACGGCGGGGGGCCGACACTGAAGCTTTCTTT. It codes for CAWTRRRGADTEAFF.

The chain is built from TRBV11-3 and TRBJ1-2; 7 bases fit TRBD1. V was pared by 3 bases and J by 3 bases, with 4 bases of the junction left unmatched. Germline CDR1 SGHNT, CDR2 YENEEA. The CDR3 spans 14 residues. The CDR3 DNA sequence: TGTGCCAGCAGCTTGCAGGGGGGTCACTATGGCTACACCTTC. It translates to CASSLQGGHYGYTF.

The table lists this clone with a count of one. V and J are TRBV12-3 or TRBV12-4 and TRBJ2-5; no definite D call. Trimming took off 3 bases at V and 5 bases at J, with 10 bases between the two ends. This CDR3 has 13 residues. The CDR3: CASSLSSRETQYF. CDR3 sequence (DNA): TGTGCCAGCAGTTTGTCCTCGAGGGAGACCCAGTACTTC.

V gene TRBV28 combines with J gene TRBJ2-1; the match to TRBD2 covers 8 bases. Germline CDR1 reads MDHEN; CDR2 reads SYDVKM. The V segment lost 5 bases and the J segment 0 bases; nucleotides outside the gene matches: 6. The CDR3 consists of 16 residues. The CDR3 region has the DNA TGTGCCAGCAGTCTAACTAGCGGAGCCTCCTACAATGAGCAGTTCTTC. Translated: CASSLTSGASYNEQFF.

This chain links TRBV9 with TRBJ2-2, with D unresolved. The CDR3 length is 15 residues. Germline V gene data show CDR1 as SGDLS and CDR2 as YYNGEE. Trimming shortened V by 0 bases and J by 7 bases, and 13 bases separated the two germline ends. The CDR3 here is CASSVESGLYGELFF. The CDR3 DNA follows: TGTGCCAGCAGCGTAGAATCGGGTCTATACGGGGAGCTGTTTTTT.

V usage is TRBV15 and J usage is TRBJ2-6, with D tentatively TRBD2 (6 bases). The V end was cut by 6 bases, the J end by 0 bases, with 9 bases between. There are 15 residues in the CDR3. The germline gives CDR1 LNHNV, CDR2 YYDKDF (reference sequence). The CDR3 nucleotides read TGTGCCACCAGTGGGGGGAACTCTGGGGCCAACGTCCTGACTTTC. Amino acids: CATSGGNSGANVLTF.

The chain couples TRBV19 to TRBJ1-5; tentatively, D is TRBD1 (6 bases). This CDR3 is 13 amino acids long. V gave up 6 bases and J gave up 7 bases, with 13 bases separating them. The germline CDR1 and CDR2 sequences are LNHDA and SQIVND (reference sequence). CDR3 sequence reads: CASRVQGSQPQHF. The DNA of the CDR3 is TGTGCCAGTAGGGTACAGGGTTCCCAGCCCCAGCATTTT.

This sequence joins TRBV7-2 and TRBJ2-7; 7 nucleotides line up with TRBD2. This CDR3 is 14 amino acids long. Looked up from germline, CDR1 is SGHTA and CDR2 is FQGNSA. Trimming removed 5 bases from V and 2 bases from J; junction bases left unmatched: 6. CDR3 protein: CASSPGTIPYEQYF. CDR3 DNA: TGTGCCAGCAGCCCCGGGACTATCCCCTACGAGCAGTACTTC.

J is TRBJ2-3 and V is TRBV7-9; 7 bases line up with TRBD2. The CDR3 is 12 residues long. Germline CDR1 SEHNR, CDR2 FQNEAQ (reference sequence). The ends lost 11 bases at V and 6 bases at J; junction bases unmatched: 8. The DNA of the CDR3 is TGTGCCTCAGCGGGGTTAGAGGATACGCAGTATTTT. It translates to CASAGLEDTQYF.

A note on this clone: Lacking the conserved final phenylalanine or tryptophan, this CDR3 likely reflects a read error. The DNA is left out, because the CDR3 cannot be placed on it with certainty; the CDR3 is given as TCRdb lists it. The CDR3 region is CAISESGSGGPH. The genes are TRBV10-3 and TRBJ2-7; the table calls TRBD2, which could not be checked here. Germline CDR1 is ENHRY and CDR2 is SYGVKD. The length of the CDR3 is 12 amino acids, counting both ends.

The chain combines TRBV27 with TRBJ1-2, with 8 nucleotides matching TRBD1. CDR1 MNHEY and CDR2 SMNVEV come from the germline V gene (reference sequence). V dropped 0 bases and J dropped 0; count of bases not matched to a gene: 9. This CDR3 has 18 residues. Here the CDR3 reads CASSLSPTGGPANYGYTF. CDR3 in DNA: TGTGCCAGCAGTTTATCGCCCACAGGGGGGCCCGCTAACTATGGCTACACCTTC.

V gene TRBV19 combines with J gene TRBJ1-5, with D tentatively TRBD1 (6 bases). The CDR3 length is 13 residues. The germline V gene encodes CDR1 LNHDA and CDR2 SQIVND (reference sequence). Trimming removed 4 bases at V and 7 bases at J, with 11 bases between. Written as DNA, the CDR3 is TGTGCCAGTAGTAAACAGGGAGACCAGCCCCAGCATTTT. It encodes CASSKQGDQPQHF.

The chain recombines TRBV5-4 with TRBJ2-3; 8 bases align to TRBD1. This CDR3 spans 15 amino acids. The V gene's germline CDR1 is SGHNT and CDR2 YYREEE (reference sequence). Unmatched junction bases numbered 6, after V lost 4 bases and J lost 2 bases. The CDR3 coding sequence is TGTGCCAGCAGCGAAAGACAGGGGAACACAGATACGCAGTATTTT. It encodes CASSERQGNTDTQYF.

V and J are TRBV2 and TRBJ2-3, with D tentatively TRBD2 (6 bases). The CDR3 has 17 residues. V lost 3 bases and J 0 bases, leaving 16 bases between the germline ends. The V gene's germline CDR1 is SNHLY and CDR2 FYNNEI. The CDR3 spells CASSDGGGKDSTDTQYF. The CDR3 nucleotides read TGTGCCAGCAGTGATGGGGGAGGCAAAGATAGCACAGATACGCAGTATTTT.